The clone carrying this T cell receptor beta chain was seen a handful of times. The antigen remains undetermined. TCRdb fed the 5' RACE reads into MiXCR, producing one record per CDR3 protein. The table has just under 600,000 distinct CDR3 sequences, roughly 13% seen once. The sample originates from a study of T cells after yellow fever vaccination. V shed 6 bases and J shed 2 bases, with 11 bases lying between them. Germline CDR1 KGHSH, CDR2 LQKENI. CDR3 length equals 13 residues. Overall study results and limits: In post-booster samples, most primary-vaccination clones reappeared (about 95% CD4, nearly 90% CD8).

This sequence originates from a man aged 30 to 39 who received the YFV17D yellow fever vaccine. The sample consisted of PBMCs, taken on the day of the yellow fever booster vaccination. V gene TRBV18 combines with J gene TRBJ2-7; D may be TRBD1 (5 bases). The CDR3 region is CASSAGRAYEQYF. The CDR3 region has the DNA TGTGCCAGCTCCGCAGGCAGGGCCTACGAGCAGTACTTC.